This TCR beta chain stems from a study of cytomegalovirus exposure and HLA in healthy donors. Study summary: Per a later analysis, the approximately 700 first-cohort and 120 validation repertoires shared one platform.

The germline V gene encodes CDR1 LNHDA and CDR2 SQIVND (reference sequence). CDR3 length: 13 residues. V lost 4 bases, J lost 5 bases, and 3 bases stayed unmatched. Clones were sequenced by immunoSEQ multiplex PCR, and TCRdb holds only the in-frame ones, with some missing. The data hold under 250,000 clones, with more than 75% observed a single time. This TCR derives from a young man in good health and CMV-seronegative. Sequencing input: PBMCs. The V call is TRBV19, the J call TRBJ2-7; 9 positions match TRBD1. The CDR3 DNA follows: TGTGCCAGTAGTAGCGGACAGGGGAACGAGCAGTACTTC. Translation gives CASSSGQGNEQYF.